This T cell receptor beta chain is drawn from a study of blood T cell repertoires in COVID-19. Only in-frame clones appear in the TCRdb table, and some are missing; sequencing was by immunoSEQ multiplex PCR. The repertoire holds 250,000 to 350,000 clones, roughly 87% seen once, with 2.2% in the top ten. This CDR3 region has 14 residues. CDR1 and CDR2 from the germline V gene are LNHDA and SQIVND (reference sequence). The ends lost 7 bases at V and 4 bases at J; junction bases unmatched: 9. The chain links TRBV19 to TRBJ1-2; 7 nucleotides line up with TRBD1. Sample: peripheral blood. This receptor was obtained from a woman aged 50 to 65 who had recovered from COVID-19. CDR3 sequence reads: CASTPTGLVYGYTF. CDR3 sequence (DNA): TGTGCCAGTACCCCGACAGGGCTCGTCTATGGCTACACCTTC.